Below, 20 T cell receptor beta chains from the same sample are listed, as sequenced in a study of naive and memory T cell subsets. An equimolar mix of two oligonucleotides served as the beta constant-region primer for TRBC1 and TRBC2. Ligated cDNA was amplified by four rounds of PCR with nested alpha and beta constant-region primers and SP2. TCRdb reprocessed the UMI-ligation and nested PCR reads with MiXCR, giving one entry per CDR3 protein. The data hold 100,000 to 150,000 distinct CDR3 sequences, with 30% to 45% observed a single time. Sequencing was performed on central memory CD4+ T cells from blood. The receptors were sampled from a human donor in good health.

The chain joins TRBV20-1 to TRBJ2-1; 9 bases map to TRBD2. The trim removed 3 bases at V and 9 bases at J, leaving 6 bases unmatched. The CDR3 is 13 amino acids. The V gene's germline CDR1 is DFQATT and CDR2 SNEGSKA (reference sequence). The CDR3 region is CSARGTSISEQFF. DNA for the CDR3: TGCAGTGCTAGGGGGACTAGCATCAGTGAGCAGTTCTTC.

V gene TRBV6-2 or TRBV6-3 combines with J gene TRBJ2-1; TRBD1 is a possible D gene (6 bases). Germline CDR1 MNHEY, CDR2 SVGEGT. Trimming took off 8 bases at V and 4 bases at J, with 6 bases between the two ends. There are 11 residues in the CDR3. DNA of the CDR3: TGTGCCAGCGGACAGTACAATGAGCAGTTCTTC. This encodes CASGQYNEQFF.

J is TRBJ1-5 and V is TRBV20-1; D possibly corresponds to TRBD1 (5 bases). Looked up from germline, CDR1 is DFQATT and CDR2 is SNEGSKA (reference sequence). The CDR3 spans 14 residues. V lost 2 bases and J 8 bases, leaving 16 bases between the germline ends. Written as DNA, the CDR3 is TGCAGTGCTAGACCAACCTCAAGGGGCGAGCCCCAGCATTTT. Its protein is CSARPTSRGEPQHF.

A few counts support this clonotype. This chain connects TRBV11-3 to TRBJ2-1; no reliable D call. The CDR3 spans 14 residues. Trimming shortened V by 4 bases and J by 8 bases, and 15 bases separated the two germline ends. Germline V gene data show CDR1 as SGHNT and CDR2 as YENEEA. The CDR3 here is CASSSKSRVDEQFF. For the CDR3, the DNA is TGTGCCAGCAGCTCTAAGTCAAGGGTAGATGAGCAGTTCTTC.

The chain combines TRBV7-8 with TRBJ2-7, with a weak D call TRBD2 (5 bases). The CDR3 loop spans 17 amino acids. With 5 bases removed from V and 2 bases from J, the gap between germline ends came to 22 bases. Germline CDR1 reads SGHVS; CDR2 reads FQNEAQ. CDR3: CASSRISGSRITYEQYF. As DNA, the CDR3 is TGTGCCAGCAGCCGTATTTCGGGGAGCCGAATCACCTACGAGCAGTACTTC.

This clonotype was counted ten times or more. V usage is TRBV28 and J usage is TRBJ2-1; D possibly corresponds to TRBD1 (5 bases). The CDR3 loop spans 18 amino acids. V lost 6 bases to trimming and J lost 4 bases, with 25 bases between them. The germline V gene encodes CDR1 MDHEN and CDR2 SYDVKM. DNA for the CDR3: TGTGCCAGCAGGGCAGGGTACACCCTCACTGAGTCTTACAATGAGCAGTTCTTC. Amino acids: CASRAGYTLTESYNEQFF.

This clonotype was detected only a few times. This sequence joins TRBV10-2 and TRBJ2-1, with TRBD2 matching over 8 bases. V trimming: 7 bases; J trimming: 8 bases; junction bases outside the gene matches: 10. The CDR3 has 14 amino acids. Germline loops: CDR1 WSHSY, CDR2 SAAADI. CDR3 in DNA: TGCGCCAGCACTCGGGGGGGGACCTTAGATGAGCAGTTCTTC. Protein sequence: CASTRGGTLDEQFF.

This clonotype was seen ten or more times. The V and J genes are TRBV20-1 and TRBJ1-1, with D possibly being TRBD1 (5 bases). Germline V gives CDR1 DFQATT, CDR2 SNEGSKA (reference sequence). This CDR3 contains 14 residues. Deletions cut 2 bases from V and 1 base from J, with 11 bases between. The CDR3 region has the DNA TGCAGTGCTAGACAGTGGACACCGAACACTGAAGCTTTCTTT. Protein product: CSARQWTPNTEAFF.

V and J are TRBV20-1 and TRBJ2-7, with 11 bases that match TRBD2. The V segment lost 3 bases and the J segment 6 bases; nucleotides outside the gene matches: 7. CDR3 length: 14 amino acids. Germline V CDR1 and CDR2: DFQATT, SNEGSKA (reference sequence). The CDR3 reads CSASTSGGTSEQYF. The CDR3 bases are TGCAGTGCTAGCACTAGCGGGGGCACCTCCGAGCAGTACTTC.

Concerning this clonotype: At one boundary the junction diverges from the germline segment, which might be a read error. The V and J genes are TRBV7-7 and TRBJ2-3; D is unresolved. The CDR3 is made up of 14 amino acids. Germline V gene sequence: CDR1 SSHAT, CDR2 FNYEAQ (reference sequence). The CDR3 region is CASSPRGGTDTQYF. The CDR3, as DNA: TGTGCTAGCAGCCCGCGAGGCGGCACAGATACGCAGTATTTT.

The chain is built from TRBV27 and TRBJ2-6; weak D call: TRBD2 (6 bases). The CDR3 covers 15 residues. V lost 7 bases, J lost 7 bases, and 17 bases lay in between. Germline CDR1 is MNHEY and CDR2 is SMNVEV (reference sequence). Here the CDR3 reads CASTLGVGGANVLTF. Here the CDR3 DNA reads TGTGCCAGCACCCTGGGAGTGGGGGGAGCCAACGTCCTGACTTTC. Full variable domain (outside the CDR3, taken from reference TRBV27 and TRBJ2-6): EAQVTQNPRYLITVTGKKLTVTCSQNMNHEYMSWYRQDPGLGLRQIYYSMNVEVTDKGDVPEGYKVSRKEKRNFPLILESPSPNQTSLYFCASTLGVGGANVLTFGAGSRLTVL.

This chain uses TRBV12-3 or TRBV12-4 with TRBJ2-1; TRBD2 matches at 12 bases. The CDR3 covers 16 residues. J was trimmed by 9 bases and V by 4 bases; bases with no gene match: 10. Here the CDR3 reads CASSSPRTSGMGEQFF. The CDR3 DNA reads TGTGCCAGCAGTTCGCCCCGGACTAGCGGGATGGGTGAGCAGTTCTTC.

This clonotype was seen only a few times. CDR3 region: CSARVSGGRALSYEQFF. The CDR3 coding sequence is TGCAGTGCTAGAGTATCAGGCGGGAGGGCACTCAGCTATGAGCAGTTCTTC. J is TRBJ2-1 and V is TRBV20-1; TRBD2 matches 9 bases. Germline assignment: CDR1 DFQATT and CDR2 SNEGSKA (reference sequence). J lost 8 bases, V lost 1 base, and 15 bases had no gene match. The CDR3 length is 17 residues.

This clonotype has a handful of counts. The V gene is TRBV6-2 or TRBV6-3, the J gene TRBJ2-2; D ambiguous. The CDR3 sequence is 14 residues long. Trimming stripped 10 bases from V and 0 bases from J, with 12 bases between. The V gene's germline CDR1 is MNHEY and CDR2 SVGEGT. CDR3 sequence reads: CATSVFTNTGELFF. In DNA form, the CDR3 reads TGTGCCACGTCGGTCTTTACGAACACCGGGGAGCTGTTTTTT.

The V and J genes are TRBV18 and TRBJ2-1; possibly TRBD2 for D (5 bases). The CDR3 consists of 11 residues. Germline V gene lookup returns CDR1 KGHSH and CDR2 LQKENI. The V end was cut by 5 bases, the J end by 9 bases, with 8 bases between. Here the CDR3 reads CASSAEGEQFF. The CDR3 DNA reads as TGTGCCAGCTCAGCTGAGGGTGAGCAGTTCTTC.

This rearrangement joins TRBV13 to TRBJ2-2; a weak D match, TRBD2 (5 bases). Trimming pared 3 bases from V and 7 bases from J, leaving 9 bases between. CDR3 length: 13 amino acids. The germline V gene encodes CDR1 PRHDT and CDR2 FYEKMQ (reference sequence). The CDR3 DNA is TGTGCCAGCAGCTTTAGAGGGATCGGGGAGCTGTTTTTT. Its protein is CASSFRGIGELFF.

This clonotype was detected once. The V and J genes are TRBV3-1 and TRBJ2-3; tentatively, D is TRBD1 (6 bases). V lost 0 bases and J 9 bases, leaving 13 bases between the germline ends. CDR3 length: 14 residues. Germline CDR1 LGHDT, CDR2 YNNKEL (reference sequence). The CDR3 sequence is CASSQDGTTITQYF. As DNA, the CDR3 is TGTGCCAGCAGCCAAGATGGGACAACCATAACGCAGTATTTT.

This clonotype was recorded only once. The chain recombines TRBV10-3 with TRBJ2-1; TRBD2 agrees at 14 bases. Germline trimming cut 0 bases from V and 10 bases from J; bases unmatched to any gene: 2. The CDR3 runs 15 residues. CDR1 ENHRY and CDR2 SYGVKD come from the germline V gene. The CDR3 nucleotides are TGTGCCATCAGTGAGTCGGGGACTAGCGGGAGCGAGCAGTTCTTC. It encodes CAISESGTSGSEQFF.

This rearrangement joins TRBV11-2 to TRBJ2-7, with 10 bases aligning to TRBD1. The J segment lost 3 bases and the V segment lost 4 bases, leaving 6 bases of the junction unmatched. The CDR3 length is 15 residues. Per the germline V gene, CDR1 is SGHAT and CDR2 is FQNNGV. Written as DNA, the CDR3 is TGTGCCAGCAGCTCGGGACAGGGGCAGCGCTACGAGCAGTACTTC. Translated, it gives CASSSGQGQRYEQYF.

The V gene is TRBV6-1, the J gene TRBJ2-7, with TRBD1 identical over 9 bases. The CDR3 length is 15 residues. V gave up 6 bases and J gave up 6 bases; unmatched junction bases: 12. The V gene's germline CDR1 is MNHNS and CDR2 SASEGT. CDR3 sequence (DNA): TGTGCCAGCAGCGCACAATCCGGGACAGGGCTCGAGCAGTACTTC. Translating it yields CASSAQSGTGLEQYF.